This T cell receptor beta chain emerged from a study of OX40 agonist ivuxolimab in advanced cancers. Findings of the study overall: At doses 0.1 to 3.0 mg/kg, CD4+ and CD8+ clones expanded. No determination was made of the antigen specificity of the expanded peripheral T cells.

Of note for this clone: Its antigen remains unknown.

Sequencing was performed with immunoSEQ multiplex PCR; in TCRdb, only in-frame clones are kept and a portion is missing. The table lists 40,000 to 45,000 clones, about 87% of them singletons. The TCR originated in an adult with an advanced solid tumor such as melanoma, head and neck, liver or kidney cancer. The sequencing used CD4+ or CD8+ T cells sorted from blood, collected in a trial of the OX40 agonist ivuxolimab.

CDR3 sequence reads: CASSATGGASGNTIYF. The CDR3 nucleotides read TGCGCCAGCAGCGCAACCGGGGGGGCCTCTGGAAACACCATATATTTT. The chain has TRBV5-1 and TRBJ1-3; TRBD1 is a possible D gene (6 bases). Germline CDR1 reads SGHRS; CDR2 reads YFSETQ. With 4 bases removed from V and 0 bases from J, the gap between germline ends came to 14 bases. The CDR3 is made up of 16 amino acids.